This T cell receptor beta chain was recorded in a study of blood T cell repertoires in COVID-19. TCRdb's table, derived via immunoSEQ multiplex PCR, lists solely in-frame clones and lacks some. The data contain about 260,000 clones, 88% of them singletons. V shed 2 bases and J shed 0 bases, with 16 bases lying between them. The CDR3 contains 17 residues. The germline CDR1 and CDR2 sequences are MNHEY and SMNVEV (reference sequence). The chain combines TRBV27 with TRBJ1-1; D is undetermined. Sequencing used peripheral blood. The TCR was taken from a human donor in a cohort sampled during active COVID-19. CDR3 region: CASSLRGGFNLNTEAFF. Written as DNA, the CDR3 is TGTGCCAGCAGTTTAAGAGGAGGGTTTAACTTGAACACTGAAGCTTTCTTT.